This passage covers 26 T cell receptor beta chains from one sample sequenced in a study of blood T cells in healthy people across ages. A sample-barcoded 5' primer and a J-beta primer mix were used in a second PCR of about 6 to 11 cycles. TCRdb processed the 5' RACE reads anew with MiXCR; each CDR3 protein has one entry. Here the sample spans 1.5 million to 2 million distinct CDR3 sequences, more than 35% being singletons. The sequenced material came from blood. The receptors shown here come from a human donor in good health.

The chain recombines TRBV7-2 with TRBJ2-5; TRBD2 is a possible D gene (6 bases). Deletions cut 0 bases from V and 5 bases from J, with 13 bases between. The germline CDR1 and CDR2 sequences are SGHTA and FQGNSA. The CDR3 sequence is 15 residues long. The DNA of the CDR3 is TGTGCCAGCAGCTTAGCGCCGGCGGGGAGGGAGACCCAGTACTTC. This codes for CASSLAPAGRETQYF.

CDR3 nucleotide sequence: TGTGCCAGCAGCGCTCGCTGTTCGGGGGGAAGCTTCGAGCAGTACTTC. Encoded protein: CASSARCSGGSFEQYF. The V call is TRBV7-8, the J call TRBJ2-4, with 7 bases lining up with TRBD2. The J call may be faulty, since TRBJ2-7 better matches the DNA end. CDR1 and CDR2 (germline): SGHVS, FQNEAQ. The CDR3 loop spans 16 amino acids.

The chain couples TRBV6-5 to TRBJ2-3; the D gene could be TRBD1 or TRBD2 (5 bases each). Germline CDR1 MNHEY, CDR2 SVGAGI. Deletions cut 2 bases from V and 8 bases from J, with 11 bases between. The CDR3 sequence is 13 residues long. The CDR3: CASSYGHGGTQYF. The CDR3 nucleotides read TGTGCCAGCAGTTACGGGCATGGGGGTACGCAGTATTTT.

The chain carries TRBV29-1 and TRBJ1-2; no clear D gene. The V end lost 4 bases, the J end lost 4 bases, and 7 bases lay between the germline ends. The CDR3 totals 11 residues. Germline assignment: CDR1 SQVTM and CDR2 ANQGSEA. For the CDR3, the DNA is TGCAGCGTTGGGATCACCTATGGCTACACCTTC. Amino acids: CSVGITYGYTF.

This clonotype turned up a few times. The V gene is TRBV4-1, the J gene TRBJ1-2; D may be TRBD1 (5 bases). Germline values: CDR1 MGHRA, CDR2 YSYEKL. V was pared by 0 bases and J by 3 bases, with 11 bases between. The CDR3 has 15 residues. CDR3: CASSQDVQGDYGYTF. DNA for the CDR3: TGCGCCAGCAGCCAAGATGTCCAGGGTGACTATGGCTACACCTTC.

The rearrangement links TRBV20-1 to TRBJ1-5, with 7 bases matching TRBD1. After removal of 4 bases from V and 3 bases from J, the junction contained 21 bases not matched to a gene. The CDR3 has 19 residues. CDR1 DFQATT and CDR2 SNEGSKA come from the germline V gene (reference sequence). The CDR3 loop reads CSAKPQPVPGTAYNQPQHF. The CDR3 nucleotides read TGCAGTGCTAAGCCCCAGCCGGTACCCGGGACAGCATACAATCAGCCCCAGCATTTT.

The chain links TRBV20-1 to TRBJ2-5; TRBD2 aligns across 9 bases. CDR3 length equals 16 residues. Unmatched junction bases numbered 9, after V lost 2 bases and J lost 2 bases. The germline gives CDR1 DFQATT, CDR2 SNEGSKA (reference sequence). This CDR3 reads CSARSAGGTRQETQYF. CDR3 DNA: TGCAGTGCTAGAAGTGCGGGGGGGACTCGACAAGAGACCCAGTACTTC.

V and J are TRBV12-3 or TRBV12-4 and TRBJ1-3; D uncertain. Trimming stripped 5 bases from V and 0 bases from J, with 11 bases between. The CDR3 sequence is 15 residues long. CDR3 in DNA: TGTGCCAGCAGTCTCCGACAAGTCTCTGGAAACACCATATATTTT. Its translation: CASSLRQVSGNTIYF.

In this sample, this clonotype turned up a few times. The gene calls are TRBV10-3 and TRBJ2-6; D remains unclear. V lost 5 bases, J lost 1 base, and 9 bases lay in between. The CDR3 spans 15 residues. Germline V gives CDR1 ENHRY, CDR2 SYGVKD. The CDR3 sequence is CAISPDGSGANVLTF. The CDR3 nucleotides are TGTGCCATCAGTCCAGACGGATCTGGGGCCAACGTCCTGACTTTC.

This clonotype was seen only a few times. This chain links TRBV20-1 with TRBJ2-7, with 8 bases fitting TRBD1. Looked up from germline, CDR1 is DFQATT and CDR2 is SNEGSKA (reference sequence). V shed 5 bases, J shed 4 bases, and the junction held 1 base outside the gene matches. The CDR3 extends over 11 amino acids. CDR3 residues: CSADRGYEQYF. The DNA of the CDR3 is TGCAGTGCTGACAGGGGTTACGAGCAGTACTTC.

Written as DNA, the CDR3 is TGTGCCAGCAGTCCGAGGGCAAACAATCAGCCCCAGCATTTT. It yields the protein CASSPRANNQPQHF. This rearrangement joins TRBV12-3 or TRBV12-4 to TRBJ1-5; no definite D call. Trimming took off 5 bases at V and 3 bases at J, with 11 bases between the two ends. CDR3 size: 14 residues.

The genes are TRBV4-2 and TRBJ2-7, with 8 bases aligning to TRBD2. The CDR3 runs to 14 residues. The junction had 5 bases not matched to a gene; V was cut back by 5 bases and J by 2 bases. Per germline, CDR1 LGHNA and CDR2 YNFKEQ. The chain's CDR3 is CASSESGLAYEQYF. CDR3 DNA sequence: TGTGCCAGCAGCGAATCGGGACTAGCCTACGAGCAGTACTTC.

The sample holds a few counts of this clonotype. V usage is TRBV10-3 and J usage is TRBJ2-1; 9 bases line up with TRBD2. V gave up 6 bases and J gave up 7 bases; unmatched junction bases: 16. Germline V gives CDR1 ENHRY, CDR2 SYGVKD. The CDR3 is 17 amino acids. CDR3 coding DNA: TGTGCCATCAGCCCCAACCTCTATGCGGGGGGGCAGAATGAGCAGTTCTTC. Amino acids: CAISPNLYAGGQNEQFF.

The chain recombines TRBV5-5 with TRBJ1-4; D unclear. This CDR3 has 14 amino acids. V was cut by 3 bases and J by 8 bases, with 14 bases left in between. Germline V CDR1 and CDR2: SGHKS, YYEKEE (reference sequence). The CDR3 here is CASSSRAAEEKLFF. The DNA for the CDR3 is TGTGCCAGCAGCTCGCGGGCGGCGGAAGAAAAACTGTTTTTT.

A remark on this clonotype: This may come from a read error, since a much larger clone is one base off. The chain recombines TRBV7-9 with TRBJ2-7, with D unresolved. The CDR3 loop spans 13 amino acids. The V gene's germline CDR1 is SEHNR and CDR2 FQNEAQ (reference sequence). The CDR3 spells CVSSKGSSYEQYF. In nucleotides, the CDR3 is TGTGTCAGCAGCAAAGGGTCATCCTACGAGCAGTACTTC.

This sequence joins TRBV5-1 and TRBJ1-1; the D is unclear. The length of the CDR3 is 11 residues. Deletions cut 5 bases from V and 11 bases from J, with 13 bases between. Germline values: CDR1 SGHRS, CDR2 YFSETQ. The chain's CDR3 is CASRGTSWAFF. Here the CDR3 DNA reads TGCGCCAGCAGGGGAACGTCATGGGCTTTCTTT.

In the case of this clonotype: With a much larger clone just one base away, this may be a read error. V gene TRBV20-1 combines with J gene TRBJ2-1, with 8 nucleotides matching TRBD2. The trim removed 5 bases at V and 13 bases at J, leaving 16 bases unmatched. CDR1 and CDR2 (germline): DFQATT, SNEGSKA (reference sequence). The CDR3 has 14 residues. The CDR3 loop reads CSAAPGLERETQFF. CDR3 DNA sequence: TGCAGTGCTGCACCGGGACTAGAAAGAGAGACCCAGTTCTTC.

In this sample, this clonotype turned up a few times. A junction boundary mismatches the germline segment, possibly from a read error. The chain couples TRBV5-1 to TRBJ2-7, with unresolved D. The CDR3 runs to 15 residues. Per the germline V gene, CDR1 is SGHRS and CDR2 is YFSETQ. CDR3 loop: CASRLALGLSYEQYF. CDR3 sequence (DNA): TGCGCCAGCAGATTGGCCCTAGGCCTCTCCTACGAGCAGTACTTC.

This clonotype was counted between two and nine times. This chain uses TRBV9 with TRBJ1-1; unclear D gene. Germline lookup yields CDR1 SGDLS and CDR2 YYNGEE. This CDR3 has 14 amino acids. V was shortened by 4 bases and J by 3 bases, with 13 bases between the two germline ends. CDR3 region: CASSRQQRDTEAFF. The CDR3, as DNA: TGTGCCAGCAGCCGTCAACAACGGGACACTGAAGCTTTCTTT.

V and J are TRBV6-1 and TRBJ1-1, with D uncertain. CDR1 and CDR2 from the germline V gene are MNHNS and SASEGT. V gave up 7 bases and J gave up 6 bases, with 27 bases separating them. This CDR3 has 17 residues. The CDR3, as DNA: TGTGCCAGCACCGAATCAAAAGGGAGGGCGGCGGGTCCTGAAGCTTTCTTT. Amino acid sequence: CASTESKGRAAGPEAFF.

V is TRBV6-2 or TRBV6-3 and J is TRBJ2-3; TRBD2 matches at 13 bases. CDR1 is MNHEY and CDR2 is SVGEGT in the germline V gene. The length of the CDR3 is 18 residues. Unmatched junction bases numbered 7, after V lost 2 bases and J lost 2 bases. The CDR3 nucleotides are TGTGCCAGCAGTTACCCCCGACTAGCGGGGGGACTCACAGATACGCAGTATTTT. Protein: CASSYPRLAGGLTDTQYF.

As to this clonotype: A much larger clone lies one base from this, so it may be a read error. This chain uses TRBV7-9 with TRBJ1-2; the D is unclear. The germline V and J ends were trimmed by 1 base and 6 bases, with 6 bases remaining between them. From germline, CDR1 is SEHNR and CDR2 FQNEAQ (reference sequence). This CDR3 has 12 amino acids. DNA for the CDR3: TGTGCCAGCAGCTTAGACGAGAATGGCTACACCTTC. Translating gives CASSLDENGYTF.

This clonotype has only a few counts. Possible read error: a much larger clone is one base away. The chain employs TRBV4-3 and TRBJ2-1; perhaps TRBD2 as D (7 bases). Germline assignment: CDR1 LGHNA and CDR2 YSLEER. V gave up 0 bases and J gave up 12 bases, with 21 bases separating them. The CDR3 has 16 residues. In DNA form, the CDR3 reads TGCGCCAGCAGCCAAGACCCGGGGGGCTACCCGGGTGGGCAGTTCTTC. This sequence encodes CASSQDPGGYPGGQFF.

The sample holds a few counts of this clonotype. The chain is built from TRBV4-3 and TRBJ2-3; D is tentatively TRBD1 or TRBD2 (6 bases each). Germline assignment: CDR1 LGHNA and CDR2 YSLEER. This CDR3 has 17 residues. The germline V and J ends were trimmed by 3 bases and 1 base, with 17 bases remaining between them. CDR3 sequence reads: CASSHSYGGAGTDTQYF. In nucleotides, the CDR3 is TGCGCCAGCAGCCATTCTTACGGGGGCGCCGGCACAGATACGCAGTATTTT.

This clonotype was seen more than once but under ten times. This chain links TRBV6-5 with TRBJ2-7; D is undetermined. The ends were cut back, 0 bases at V and 0 bases at J, with 12 bases in the middle. Germline-derived CDR1 and CDR2 are MNHEY and SVGAGI. The CDR3 is made up of 16 amino acids. CDR3 nucleotides: TGTGCCAGCAGTTACTCGAACGGGCCTTCCTCCTACGAGCAGTACTTC. Residues: CASSYSNGPSSYEQYF.

As regards this clonotype: With a much larger clone just one base away, this may be a read error. The chain is built from TRBV2 and TRBJ2-1, with D perhaps TRBD2 (6 bases). Trimming cost V 5 bases and J 5 bases, with 16 bases left between them. Germline V gives CDR1 SNHLY, CDR2 FYNNEI. This CDR3 is built from 15 residues. The CDR3 reads CASSPLTGVDNEQFF. In nucleotides, the CDR3 is TGTGCCAGCAGTCCCCTAACGGGGGTAGACAATGAGCAGTTCTTC.